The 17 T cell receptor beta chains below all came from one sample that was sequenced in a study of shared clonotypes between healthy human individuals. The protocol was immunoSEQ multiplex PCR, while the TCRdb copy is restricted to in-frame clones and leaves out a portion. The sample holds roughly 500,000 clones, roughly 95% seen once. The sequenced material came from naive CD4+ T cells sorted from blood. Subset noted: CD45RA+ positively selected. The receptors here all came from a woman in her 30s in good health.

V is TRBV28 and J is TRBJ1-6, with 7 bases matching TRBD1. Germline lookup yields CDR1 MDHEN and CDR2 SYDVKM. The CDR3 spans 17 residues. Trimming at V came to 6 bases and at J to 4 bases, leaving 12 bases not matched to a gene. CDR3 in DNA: TGTGCCAGCAGCCCTACTGCCGGGACAGTGTATAATTCACCCCTCCACTTT. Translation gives CASSPTAGTVYNSPLHF.

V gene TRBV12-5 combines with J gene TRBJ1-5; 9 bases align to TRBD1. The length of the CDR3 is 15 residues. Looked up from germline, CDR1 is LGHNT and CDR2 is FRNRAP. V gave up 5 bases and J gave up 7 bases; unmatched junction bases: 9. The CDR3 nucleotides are TGTGCTAGTGGTCCCCGGGACAGGGCTTGGCAGCCCCAGCATTTT. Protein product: CASGPRDRAWQPQHF.

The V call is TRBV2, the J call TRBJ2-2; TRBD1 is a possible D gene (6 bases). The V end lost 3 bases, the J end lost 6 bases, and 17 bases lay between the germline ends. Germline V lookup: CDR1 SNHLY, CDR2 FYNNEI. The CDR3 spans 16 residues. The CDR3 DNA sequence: TGTGCCAGCAGTGAGTTCGGCAGGGGAACCCCCGGGGAGCTGTTTTTT. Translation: CASSEFGRGTPGELFF.

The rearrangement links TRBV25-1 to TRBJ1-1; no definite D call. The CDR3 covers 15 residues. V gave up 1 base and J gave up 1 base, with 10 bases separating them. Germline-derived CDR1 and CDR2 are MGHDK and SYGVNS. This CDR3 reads CASSELGEANTEAFF. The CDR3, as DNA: TGTGCCAGCAGTGAATTGGGCGAGGCGAACACTGAAGCTTTCTTT.

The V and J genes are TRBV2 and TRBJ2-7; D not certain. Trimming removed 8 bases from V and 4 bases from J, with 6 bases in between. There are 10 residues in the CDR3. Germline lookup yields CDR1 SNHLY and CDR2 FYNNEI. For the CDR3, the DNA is TGTGCCAGCGCACAGTACGAGCAGTACTTC. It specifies CASAQYEQYF.

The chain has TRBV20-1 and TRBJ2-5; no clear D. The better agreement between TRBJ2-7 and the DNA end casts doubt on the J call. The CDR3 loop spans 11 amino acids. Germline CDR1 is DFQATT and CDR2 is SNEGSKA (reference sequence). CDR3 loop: CSAALASEQYF. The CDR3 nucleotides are TGCAGTGCGGCATTAGCCAGCGAGCAGTACTTC.

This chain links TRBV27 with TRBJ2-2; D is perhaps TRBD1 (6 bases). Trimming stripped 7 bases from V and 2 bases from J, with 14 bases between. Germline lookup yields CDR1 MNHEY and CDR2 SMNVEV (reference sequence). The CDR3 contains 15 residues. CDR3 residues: CASTSGTTNTGELFF. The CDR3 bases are TGTGCCAGCACCAGTGGGACAACCAACACCGGGGAGCTGTTTTTT.

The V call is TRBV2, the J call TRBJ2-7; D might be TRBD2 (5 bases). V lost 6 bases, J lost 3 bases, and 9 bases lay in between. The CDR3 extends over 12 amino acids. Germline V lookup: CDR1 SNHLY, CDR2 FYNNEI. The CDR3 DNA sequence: TGTGCCAGCAGGCCGGGGTTCTACGAGCAGTACTTC. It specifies CASRPGFYEQYF.

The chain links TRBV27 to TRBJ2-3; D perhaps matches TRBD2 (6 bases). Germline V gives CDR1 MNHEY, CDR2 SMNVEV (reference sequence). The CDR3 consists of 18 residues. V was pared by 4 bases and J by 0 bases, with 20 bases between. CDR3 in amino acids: CASSSWGKLATSTDTQYF. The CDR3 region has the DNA TGTGCCAGCAGTTCGTGGGGGAAGCTAGCGACTAGCACAGATACGCAGTATTTT.

The CDR3 nucleotides are TGCGCCAGCAGCCAAGATACGGTCCAGTCTTCGATCCCCTACGAGCAGTACTTC. Encoded protein: CASSQDTVQSSIPYEQYF. This chain links TRBV4-1 with TRBJ2-7, with D uncertain. The germline gives CDR1 MGHRA, CDR2 YSYEKL. Trimming cost V 0 bases and J 2 bases, with 20 bases left between them. The CDR3 is 18 residues long.

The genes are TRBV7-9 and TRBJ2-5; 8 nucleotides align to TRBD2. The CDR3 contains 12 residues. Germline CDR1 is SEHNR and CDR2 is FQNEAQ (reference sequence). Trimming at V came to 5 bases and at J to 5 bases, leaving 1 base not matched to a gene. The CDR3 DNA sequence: TGTGCCAGCAGCGGACTAGCTGAGACCCAGTACTTC. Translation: CASSGLAETQYF.

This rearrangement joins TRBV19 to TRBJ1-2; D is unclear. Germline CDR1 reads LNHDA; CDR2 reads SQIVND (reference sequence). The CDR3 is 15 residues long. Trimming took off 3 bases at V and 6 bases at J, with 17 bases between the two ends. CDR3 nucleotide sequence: TGTGCCAGTAGTATGGGGATCCGTCGTGGTGATGGCTACACCTTC. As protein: CASSMGIRRGDGYTF.

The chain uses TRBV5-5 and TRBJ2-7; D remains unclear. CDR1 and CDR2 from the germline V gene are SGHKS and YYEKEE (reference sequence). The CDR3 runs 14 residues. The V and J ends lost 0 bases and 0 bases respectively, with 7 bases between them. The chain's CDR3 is CASSLGTASYEQYF. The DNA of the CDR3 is TGTGCCAGCAGCTTGGGAACCGCCTCCTACGAGCAGTACTTC.

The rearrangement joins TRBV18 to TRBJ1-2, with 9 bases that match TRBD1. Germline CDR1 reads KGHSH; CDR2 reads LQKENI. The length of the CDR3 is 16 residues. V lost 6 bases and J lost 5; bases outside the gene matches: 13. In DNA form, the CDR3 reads TGTGCCAGCTCCCTCGATGGACAGGGGAAATATTATGGCTACACCTTC. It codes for CASSLDGQGKYYGYTF.

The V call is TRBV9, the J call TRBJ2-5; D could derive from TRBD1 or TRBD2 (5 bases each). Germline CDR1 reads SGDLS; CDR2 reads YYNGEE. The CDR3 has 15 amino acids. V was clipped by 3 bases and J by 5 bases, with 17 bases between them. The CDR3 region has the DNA TGTGCCAGCAGCGCCCCCGGACTCAAGGGGGAGACCCAGTACTTC. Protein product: CASSAPGLKGETQYF.

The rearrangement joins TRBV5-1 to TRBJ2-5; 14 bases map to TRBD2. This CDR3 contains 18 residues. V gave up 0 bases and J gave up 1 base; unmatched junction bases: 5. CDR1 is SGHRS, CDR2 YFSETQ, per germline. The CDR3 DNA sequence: TGCGCCAGCAGCTTGGTGACTAGCGGGAGGGCAGGCCAAGAGACCCAGTACTTC. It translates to CASSLVTSGRAGQETQYF. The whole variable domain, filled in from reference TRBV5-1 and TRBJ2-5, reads KAGVTQTPRYLIKTRGQQVTLSCSPISGHRSVSWYQQTPGQGLQFLFEYFSETQRNKGNFPGRFSGRQFSNSRSEMNVSTLELGDSALYLCASSLVTSGRAGQETQYFGPGTRLLVL.

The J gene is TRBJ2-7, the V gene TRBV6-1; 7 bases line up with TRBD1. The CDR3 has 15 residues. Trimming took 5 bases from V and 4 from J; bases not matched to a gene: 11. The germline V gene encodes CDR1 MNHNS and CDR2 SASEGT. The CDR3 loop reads CASSTPGQRPYEQYF. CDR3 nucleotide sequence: TGTGCCAGCAGTACCCCGGGACAGAGACCTTACGAGCAGTACTTC.